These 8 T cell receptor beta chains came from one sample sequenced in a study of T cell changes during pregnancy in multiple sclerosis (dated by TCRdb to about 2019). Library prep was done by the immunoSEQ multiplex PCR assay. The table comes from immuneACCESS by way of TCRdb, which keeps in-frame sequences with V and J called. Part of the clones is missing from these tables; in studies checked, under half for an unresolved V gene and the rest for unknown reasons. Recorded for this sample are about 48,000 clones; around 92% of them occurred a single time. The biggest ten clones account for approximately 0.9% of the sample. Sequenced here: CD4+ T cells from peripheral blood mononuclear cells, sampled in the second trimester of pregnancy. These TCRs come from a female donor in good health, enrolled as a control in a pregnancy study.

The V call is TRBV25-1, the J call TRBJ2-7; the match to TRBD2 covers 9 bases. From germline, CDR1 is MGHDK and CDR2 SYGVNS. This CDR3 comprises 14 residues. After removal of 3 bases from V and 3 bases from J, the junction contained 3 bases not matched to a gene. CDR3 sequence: CASSETSGYYEQYF. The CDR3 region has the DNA TGTGCCAGCAGTGAGACTAGCGGATACTACGAGCAGTACTTC.

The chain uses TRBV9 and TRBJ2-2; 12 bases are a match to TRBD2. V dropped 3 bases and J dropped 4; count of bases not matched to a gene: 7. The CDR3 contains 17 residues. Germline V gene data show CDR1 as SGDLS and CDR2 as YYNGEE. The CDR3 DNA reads TGTGCCAGCAGCGCTCCTAGCGGGGGGGCGGGCACCGGGGAGCTGTTTTTT. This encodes CASSAPSGGAGTGELFF.

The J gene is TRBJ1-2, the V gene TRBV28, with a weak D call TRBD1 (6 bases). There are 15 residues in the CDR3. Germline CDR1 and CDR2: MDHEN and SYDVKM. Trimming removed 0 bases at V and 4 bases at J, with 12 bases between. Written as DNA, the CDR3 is TGTGCCAGCAGTTTATGGGCCCAGGACAGCTATGGCTACACCTTC. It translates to CASSLWAQDSYGYTF.

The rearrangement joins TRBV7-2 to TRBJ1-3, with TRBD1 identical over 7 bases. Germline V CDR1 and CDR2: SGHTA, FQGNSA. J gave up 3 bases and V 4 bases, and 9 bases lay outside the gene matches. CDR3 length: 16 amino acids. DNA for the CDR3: TGTGCCAGCAGCTACGGTAGAGGGGGCTTTGGAAACACCATATATTTT. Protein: CASSYGRGGFGNTIYF. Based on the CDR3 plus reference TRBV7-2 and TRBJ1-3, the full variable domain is GAGVSQSPSNKVTEKGKDVELRCDPISGHTALYWYRQSLGQGLEFLIYFQGNSAPDKSGLPSDRFSAERTGGSVSTLTIQRTQQEDSAVYLCASSYGRGGFGNTIYFGEGSWLTVV.

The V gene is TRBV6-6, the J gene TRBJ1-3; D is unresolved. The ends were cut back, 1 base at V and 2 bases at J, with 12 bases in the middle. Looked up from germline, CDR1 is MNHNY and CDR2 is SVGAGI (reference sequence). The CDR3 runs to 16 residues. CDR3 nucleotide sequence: TGTGCCAGCAGTTACTGGCCATCGGGTACTGGAAACACCATATATTTT. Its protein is CASSYWPSGTGNTIYF.

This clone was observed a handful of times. CDR3 amino acids: CASSLTGGRGPQHF. The CDR3 DNA reads TGTGCCAGCAGCCTGACAGGGGGGCGCGGGCCCCAGCATTTT. The V call is TRBV7-3, the J call TRBJ1-5; 9 nucleotides line up with TRBD1. V shed 5 bases and J 9 bases; nucleotides not matched to a gene: 8. The CDR3 contains 14 residues. Germline CDR1 reads SGHTA; CDR2 reads FQGTGA.

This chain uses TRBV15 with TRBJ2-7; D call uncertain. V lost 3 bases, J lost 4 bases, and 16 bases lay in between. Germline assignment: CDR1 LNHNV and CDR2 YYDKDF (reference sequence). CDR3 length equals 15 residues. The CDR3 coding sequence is TGTGCCACCAGCAGTCACAACCACAATTTTTACGAGCAGTACTTC. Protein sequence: CATSSHNHNFYEQYF.

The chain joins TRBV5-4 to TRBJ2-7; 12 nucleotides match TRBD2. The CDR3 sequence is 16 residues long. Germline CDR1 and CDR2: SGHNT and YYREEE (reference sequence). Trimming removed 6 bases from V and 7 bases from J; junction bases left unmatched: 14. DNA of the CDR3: TGTGCCAGCACCTTCGGTGGGCTAGCGGGAGGGAGGGAGCAGTACTTC. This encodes CASTFGGLAGGREQYF.